This entry lists 23 T cell receptor beta chains sequenced from one sample in a study of T cell changes during pregnancy in multiple sclerosis. Repertoires were generated with immunoSEQ multiplex PCR, while TCRdb's copy carries only in-frame clones and drops some. The data contain around 71,000 clones, 90% to 95% of them singletons. The sample was peripheral blood, taken after pregnancy. All receptors come from a female donor with multiple sclerosis, enrolled in a pregnancy study.

This clone has only one observation. The V call is TRBV5-1, the J call TRBJ2-5, with TRBD1 as a possible D gene (6 bases). There are 15 residues in the CDR3. CDR1 and CDR2 from the germline V gene are SGHRS and YFSETQ. Trimming took 0 bases from V and 5 from J, leaving 14 bases between them. The CDR3 here is CASSLGATGRETQYF. The CDR3 bases are TGCGCCAGCAGCTTGGGAGCCACAGGGCGTGAGACCCAGTACTTC.

This chain uses TRBV6-6 with TRBJ2-5; TRBD1 aligns across 9 bases. The V and J ends lost 4 bases and 1 base, in that order; junction bases with no gene match: 4. Germline loops: CDR1 MNHNY, CDR2 SVGAGI (reference sequence). CDR3 size: 15 residues. For the CDR3, the DNA is TGTGCCAGCAGTTCCCCGGGACAGGGCCAAGAGACCCAGTACTTC. Protein: CASSSPGQGQETQYF.

The rearrangement links TRBV5-1 to TRBJ2-5; no definite D call. The germline V and J ends were trimmed by 0 bases and 2 bases, with 8 bases remaining between them. Germline CDR1 is SGHRS and CDR2 is YFSETQ. CDR3 length equals 14 residues. CDR3 loop: CASSLVPDQETQYF. The CDR3 bases are TGCGCCAGCAGCTTGGTTCCAGATCAAGAGACCCAGTACTTC.

The rearrangement joins TRBV10-2 to TRBJ2-7; 8 bases are a match to TRBD2. The germline CDR1 and CDR2 sequences are WSHSY and SAAADI. The trim removed 7 bases at V and 3 bases at J, leaving 11 bases unmatched. The CDR3 length is 15 residues. CDR3 coding DNA: TGCGCCAGCACTCCGGGGGGGCTAGGGATCTACGAGCAGTACTTC. Residues: CASTPGGLGIYEQYF.

The rearrangement links TRBV28 to TRBJ1-1; 11 nucleotides align to TRBD1. The V gene's germline CDR1 is MDHEN and CDR2 SYDVKM. V gave up 4 bases and J gave up 5 bases; unmatched junction bases: 3. The CDR3 totals 14 residues. For the CDR3, the DNA is TGTGCCAGCAGTTCGGGACAGGGGGGGACTGAAGCTTTCTTT. Translated, it gives CASSSGQGGTEAFF.

The chain links TRBV7-8 to TRBJ1-5; D unclear. The CDR3 contains 14 residues. Germline loops: CDR1 SGHVS, CDR2 FQNEAQ. The germline V and J ends were trimmed by 0 bases and 5 bases, with 8 bases remaining between them. CDR3 loop: CASSLASPDQPQHF. CDR3 DNA sequence: TGTGCCAGCAGCTTAGCTTCCCCGGATCAGCCCCAGCATTTT.

The gene calls are TRBV10-2 and TRBJ2-7; weak D call: TRBD2 (5 bases). The CDR3 runs to 16 residues. The V end lost 2 bases, the J end lost 5 bases, and 19 bases lay between the germline ends. Per germline, CDR1 WSHSY and CDR2 SAAADI. The CDR3 sequence is CASSEPLLGGAHEQYF. DNA of the CDR3: TGCGCCAGCAGTGAGCCTCTTCTAGGAGGAGCTCACGAGCAGTACTTC.

This chain uses TRBV6-6 with TRBJ2-1; tentatively, D is TRBD1 (5 bases). CDR1 and CDR2 (germline): MNHNY, SVGAGI (reference sequence). V lost 5 bases and J lost 4, with 9 bases in between. The CDR3 is 13 amino acids. The CDR3 DNA reads as TGTGCCAGCAGTCCGAGACAGTACAATGAGCAGTTCTTC. Protein sequence: CASSPRQYNEQFF.

The J gene is TRBJ2-1, the V gene TRBV7-2; D perhaps matches TRBD2 (6 bases). CDR1 and CDR2 (germline): SGHTA, FQGNSA. This CDR3 region has 15 residues. Trimming removed 1 base at V and 0 bases at J, with 7 bases between. The DNA of the CDR3 is TGTGCCAGCAGCTTAGACGGGAGCTCCTACAATGAGCAGTTCTTC. Amino acids: CASSLDGSSYNEQFF. The full variable domain, with the rest looked up from reference TRBV7-2 and TRBJ2-1, is GAGVSQSPSNKVTEKGKDVELRCDPISGHTALYWYRQSLGQGLEFLIYFQGNSAPDKSGLPSDRFSAERTGGSVSTLTIQRTQQEDSAVYLCASSLDGSSYNEQFFGPGTRLTVL.

The J gene is TRBJ2-3, the V gene TRBV30; D remains ambiguous. V lost 2 bases and J 6 bases, leaving 18 bases between the germline ends. This CDR3 is built from 15 residues. Germline CDR1 GTSNPN, CDR2 SVGIG (reference sequence). This CDR3 reads CAWSLVRPSVDTQYF. CDR3 sequence (DNA): TGTGCCTGGAGTCTCGTAAGACCCAGCGTGGATACGCAGTATTTT. Looking up the rest from reference TRBV30 and TRBJ2-3 gives the full variable domain: SQTIHQWPATLVQPVGSPLSLECTVEGTSNPNLYWYRQAAGRGLQLLFYSVGIGQISSEVPQNLSASRPQDRQFILSSKKLLLSDSGFYLCAWSLVRPSVDTQYFGPGTRLTVL.

J is TRBJ1-3 and V is TRBV5-6; D might be TRBD1 (6 bases). Germline CDR1 reads SGHDT; CDR2 reads YYEEEE. The CDR3 length is 14 residues. Trimming stripped 3 bases from V and 3 bases from J, with 10 bases between. The CDR3 here is CASSWGTLGNTIYF. The CDR3 nucleotides read TGTGCCAGCAGCTGGGGGACACTTGGAAACACCATATATTTT.

The V and J genes are TRBV4-1 and TRBJ2-1; 8 bases are a match to TRBD2. CDR3 size: 16 residues. Losses at the gene ends were 1 base for V and 8 bases for J; bases not matched to a gene: 10. Germline-derived CDR1 and CDR2 are MGHRA and YSYEKL. This chain's CDR3 is CASSQVQSAGAYEQFF. The CDR3 DNA reads as TGCGCCAGCAGCCAAGTACAGTCAGCGGGAGCGTATGAGCAGTTCTTC.

This chain joins TRBV27 and TRBJ2-3; D perhaps matches TRBD2 (6 bases). The CDR3 totals 14 residues. From germline, CDR1 is MNHEY and CDR2 SMNVEV (reference sequence). Trimming pared 6 bases from V and 0 bases from J, leaving 10 bases between. CDR3: CASRRAGSTDTQYF. The CDR3 region has the DNA TGTGCCAGCAGACGAGCGGGTAGCACAGATACGCAGTATTTT.

V gene TRBV18 combines with J gene TRBJ1-3; TRBD1 matches 8 bases. This CDR3 has 16 amino acids. Germline CDR1 and CDR2: KGHSH and LQKENI. The J segment lost 0 bases and the V segment lost 3 bases, leaving 4 bases of the junction unmatched. The DNA for the CDR3 is TGTGCCAGCTCACCCCTGGACAGGGCCTCTGGAAACACCATATATTTT. It encodes CASSPLDRASGNTIYF.

The chain uses TRBV7-9 and TRBJ1-1, with TRBD1 matching over 7 bases. CDR1 SEHNR and CDR2 FQNEAQ come from the germline V gene (reference sequence). The CDR3 has 15 amino acids. V was clipped by 5 bases and J by 4 bases; unmatched bases: 10. CDR3 nucleotides: TGTGCCAGCAGCCTAGGGGGCGCGAGGAGCACTGAAGCTTTCTTT. Encoded protein: CASSLGGARSTEAFF.

The chain combines TRBV6-5 with TRBJ2-7; 9 bases fit TRBD2. V trimming: 3 bases; J trimming: 5 bases; junction bases outside the gene matches: 8. The CDR3 has 15 amino acids. In germline, CDR1 is MNHEY, CDR2 SVGAGI. CDR3 loop: CASSYGEAGGDEQYF. CDR3 nucleotide sequence: TGTGCCAGCAGTTATGGGGAGGCGGGAGGGGACGAGCAGTACTTC.

The chain is built from TRBV5-4 and TRBJ2-2, with 13 bases fitting TRBD2. Germline assignment: CDR1 SGHNT and CDR2 YYREEE (reference sequence). The CDR3 is 16 residues long. After removal of 4 bases from V and 2 bases from J, the junction contained 2 bases not matched to a gene. The CDR3 sequence is CASSPGLAGNTGELFF. The CDR3, as DNA: TGTGCCAGCAGCCCGGGACTAGCGGGAAACACCGGGGAGCTGTTTTTT.

This clone was detected only once. The V and J genes are TRBV9 and TRBJ2-3; 11 bases fit TRBD2. The CDR3 sequence is 14 residues long. V trimming: 2 bases; J trimming: 6 bases; junction bases outside the gene matches: 2. Germline lookup yields CDR1 SGDLS and CDR2 YYNGEE. CDR3 bases: TGTGCCAGCAGCGTGACTAGCGGGGTTGATACGCAGTATTTT. Protein product: CASSVTSGVDTQYF.

Written as DNA, the CDR3 is TGTGCCAGCAGTTTATGGGGACAGGGGTCCGGGGAGCTGTTTTTT. Translation gives CASSLWGQGSGELFF. The gene calls are TRBV27 and TRBJ2-2; 10 bases map to TRBD1. Germline V CDR1 and CDR2: MNHEY, SMNVEV (reference sequence). The length of the CDR3 is 15 residues. Losses at the gene ends were 1 base for V and 6 bases for J; bases not matched to a gene: 2.

V and J are TRBV5-1 and TRBJ1-2; D possibly corresponds to TRBD1 (6 bases). Trimming stripped 4 bases from V and 1 base from J, with 14 bases between. The CDR3 extends over 15 amino acids. CDR1 and CDR2 (germline): SGHRS, YFSETQ. For the CDR3, the DNA is TGCGCCAGCAGCGTAGGACAGCTAGATAACTATGGCTACACCTTC. It translates to CASSVGQLDNYGYTF.

The chain couples TRBV9 to TRBJ2-3; no clear D. The length of the CDR3 is 12 residues. Germline V gene data show CDR1 as SGDLS and CDR2 as YYNGEE. V lost 6 bases to trimming and J lost 6 bases, with 11 bases between them. The CDR3 sequence: CASKPTSDTQYF. The CDR3 DNA follows: TGTGCCAGCAAGCCCACGTCTGATACGCAGTATTTT.

The gene calls are TRBV5-6 and TRBJ2-7; 10 nucleotides match TRBD2. V gave up 6 bases and J gave up 4 bases; unmatched junction bases: 7. The germline CDR1 and CDR2 sequences are SGHDT and YYEEEE. CDR3 length: 14 residues. The CDR3 DNA sequence: TGTGCCAGCACGTCCGGGACTAGCGAGTACGAGCAGTACTTC. This sequence encodes CASTSGTSEYEQYF.

This clone showed up just once. The chain links TRBV27 to TRBJ2-1, with 9 positions matching TRBD2. This CDR3 region has 17 residues. The V and J ends lost 4 bases and 10 bases, in that order; junction bases with no gene match: 17. Per germline, CDR1 MNHEY and CDR2 SMNVEV (reference sequence). CDR3 region: CASSSLAGDILLGEQFF. The CDR3 nucleotides are TGTGCCAGCAGTTCCTTAGCGGGAGACATACTTTTGGGGGAGCAGTTCTTC.